This TCR beta chain was sequenced during a study of T-cell reconstitution after alpha-beta-depleted transplantation in children. The TCRbeta library incorporated unique molecular identifiers. TCRdb passed the PCR reads through MiXCR, listing each CDR3 protein once. The sample has 150,000 to 200,000 distinct CDR3 sequences, more than 6.5% seen once; the top ten hold approximately 2.9%. This clonotype was picked up many times. The V end lost 5 bases, the J end lost 0 bases, and 14 bases lay between the germline ends. Germline loops: CDR1 SEHNR, CDR2 FQNEAQ (reference sequence). This CDR3 contains 16 residues.

The sequencing used PBMCs from the stem cell graft donor, collected from the stem cell graft. This receptor was obtained from a human donor who donated a stem cell graft to a child with Wiskott-Aldrich syndrome. V and J are TRBV7-9 and TRBJ2-1; D not resolved. CDR3 DNA: TGTGCCAGCAGCACTCAACGGTGGAGCTCCTACAATGAGCAGTTCTTC. It specifies CASSTQRWSSYNEQFF.